The clone carrying this T cell receptor beta chain showed up many times. The sample originates from a study of T-cell memory formation after mild COVID-19. The CDR3 contains 16 residues. Germline CDR1 is LNHNV and CDR2 is YYDKDF (reference sequence). V dropped 1 base and J dropped 3; count of bases not matched to a gene: 3. In TCRdb, the 5' RACE reads were re-called with MiXCR into one record per CDR3 protein. The sample contains about 470,000 distinct CDR3 sequences, 20% to 25% of which appear only once. Sequencing used PBMCs or a T cell subset sorted from them (not recorded which). The TCR comes from an adult woman who had mild COVID-19 (a few samples of this study predate the infection). Cell type and time point are not known. The J gene is TRBJ2-1, the V gene TRBV15, with 10 bases lining up with TRBD1. CDR3 bases: TGTGCCACCAGCAGAGGGACAGGGGGAAACTACAATGAGCAGTTCTTC. This sequence encodes CATSRGTGGNYNEQFF.